This TCR beta chain was sequenced in a study of T cells in Graves' hyperthyroidism and ophthalmopathy (dated 2019 in TCRdb). Some background on the complete study: Peripheral blood was sampled at the time of initial diagnosis, prior to any treatment. The approximately 98 discovery patients were randomly divided into training and test sets at a 7:3 ratio. In addition, the study compared T-cell repertoires in thyroid tissue and in blood from five or six Graves' hyperthyroidism patients. TCR V-J signatures able to tell the groups apart were searched for in a discovery cohort of 90 to 100 patients, of whom more than 40 had Graves' ophthalmopathy and about 60 had stable Graves' hyperthyroidism. Following sampling, methimazole starting at 30 mg daily was given to hyperthyroidism patients, and high-dose intravenous methylprednisolone was given to ophthalmopathy patients. The paper describes TCR Vbeta CDR3 sequencing of some 130 peripheral blood samples, made up of some 42 ophthalmopathy patients, over 70 hyperthyroidism patients and some 17 progressor patients. Prospective prediction of ophthalmopathy was tested in an independent validation cohort of 18 hyperthyroidism patients and 17 patients who later progressed to ophthalmopathy. What the research found in general, with its limitations: No statistical method was used to set the sample size in advance, and investigators knew the group allocation. During validation, the model predicted progression to ophthalmopathy a median of about 5.9 months ahead of onset, with approximately 71% sensitivity and 72.22% specificity. Most expanded thyroid clonotypes (frequency above 0.001) were also detected in blood, suggesting blood repertoires may reflect thyroid immune responses. A 13 V-J signature model separated ophthalmopathy from stable hyperthyroidism, with around 91% sensitivity and 81.08% specificity in cross-validation and 80%/75% in testing.

The TCR beta CDR3 regions were amplified from the RNA transcripts. The first round of RT-PCR for the TCR CDR3 was performed with the HTBI primer set and the Qiagen OneStep RT-PCR kit. The libraries were constructed in a second round of multiplex PCR and then size-selected and purified. Paired-end sequencing of the libraries was performed with 100 bp reads on an Illumina HiSeq2000. The study's processing was this. SOAPnuke was used to process the raw data, removing reads that contained adapters or uncalled bases, had a mean Phred below 15, or lacked an exact match to the constant primer or identifier. COPE v1.2.5 was used to merge high-quality paired reads, and clonotypes were defined as unique nucleotide sequences. MiTCR v1.1 was used to align the clonotypes against IMGT TRBV, TRBD and TRBJ reference segments. Only V-J combinations with frequency above 0.0001, covering 99.2% of repertoires, were analysed. A TCS score was defined as the ratio between F50 (clonal expansion) and ExV (chaos), using BLOSUM62-based TCRdist between CDR3 peptides within each V-J. Welch's t-statistics and random forest reduced roughly 530 V-J features to 10 to 15, which were used in a naive Bayes classifier (R e1071). TCRdb cleaned the public reads at Q25 with fastp, built clones with MiXCR and kept in-frame beta chains. Rows are unified per CDR3 protein, each entry keeping the most common DNA and genes. The authors' filters were not applied to this entry. The sample table holds about 460,000 distinct CDR3 sequences, of which 20% to 25% were seen once. 45% to 50% of the sample is taken by the ten largest.

Looking up the germline V gene yields CDR1 ENHRY and CDR2 SYGVKD. There are 12 amino acids in the CDR3, from cysteine to phenylalanine inclusive. The DNA shown is the 36-base CDR3, in frame from base 1. V is pared back by 5 bases and J by 3 bases, with 6 bases lying between the germline termini. Moderately to severely active disease, a Clinical Activity Score of at least 3, a NOSPECS grade of at least 4, and a duration under 3 months were present in ophthalmopathy patients. The study excluded patients with uncontrolled infections, other autoimmune diseases, pregnancy or lactation. Clinical symptoms, serum thyroxine and TRAb, thyroid ultrasound, and orbital computed tomography formed the basis for the diagnoses. PBMCs were isolated from about 10 ml of fresh peripheral blood by Ficoll-Paque density gradient centrifugation. Trizol reagent was used to extract total RNA, and RNA quality was then checked on an Agilent 2100 Bioanalyzer.

In regard to this clonotype: The antigen it recognizes is unknown. Base qualities are not provided; no much larger clone lies one nucleotide away.

The rearrangement joined TRBV10-3 to TRBJ2-3, with the D segment identity uncertain. The source of this sequence is a woman between 65 and 79 years old with Graves' ophthalmopathy. The sequenced sample was blood. The CDR3 region has the sequence CAISTGTDTQYF. The bases are TGTGCCATCAGTACCGGGACAGATACGCAGTATTTT.